These 12 T cell receptor beta chains originate from one sample sequenced in a study of T cells expressing NK-cell markers. TCRdb re-analyzed the 5' RACE reads; it lists each CDR3 protein once, without DNA. Recorded here are around 280,000 distinct CDR3 sequences; the top ten clones represent about 0.4%. The sample consisted of blood T cells: a sorted CD56 or NKG2C T cell subset, CD4+ or CD8+ T cells, or bulk PBMC T cells (not recorded which). Every receptor here comes from a man aged 18 to 29 in good health.

The chain uses TRBV7-2 and TRBJ2-7. This CDR3 has 12 amino acids. Per germline, CDR1 SGHTA and CDR2 FQGNSA. CDR3 loop: CASSLPRYEQYF.

The genes are TRBV9 and TRBJ2-1; TCRdb's D gene call, TRBD2, goes unchecked for lack of DNA. Germline V lookup: CDR1 SGDLS, CDR2 YYNGEE. The CDR3 covers 17 residues. The CDR3 sequence: CASSVATGGGAYNEQFF.

The CDR3 loop is CATSRDRTNTGELFF. V and J are TRBV18 and TRBJ2-2; no DNA is available, so the TRBD1 call from TCRdb remains unchecked. Per the germline V gene, CDR1 is KGHSH and CDR2 is LQKENI. The length of the CDR3 is 15 residues. Looking up the rest from reference TRBV18 and TRBJ2-2 gives the full variable domain: NAGVMQNPRHLVRRRGQEARLRCSPMKGHSHVYWYRQLPEEGLKFMVYLQKENIIDESGMPKERFSAEFPKEGPSILRIQQVVRGDSAAYFCATSRDRTNTGELFFGEGSRLTVL.

This chain connects TRBV7-3 to TRBJ2-6; TCRdb outputs TRBD2, but without DNA this stays unchecked. CDR3 length: 19 amino acids. From germline, CDR1 is SGHTA and CDR2 FQGTGA. The CDR3 sequence: CASSSTGLAGISGANVLTF.

The chain links TRBV10-3 to TRBJ2-7; TCRdb gives TRBD2 as the D gene, but with no DNA this cannot be confirmed. CDR3 size: 15 residues. Germline V gene lookup returns CDR1 ENHRY and CDR2 SYGVKD. CDR3 residues: CAISESASGSYEQYF.

The rearrangement uses TRBV7-2 and TRBJ2-1; TCRdb returns TRBD2, unconfirmable since there is no DNA. Germline V gives CDR1 SGHTA, CDR2 FQGNSA. The CDR3 has 14 residues. This CDR3 is CASSPRGSLNEQFF. Full variable domain (missing parts from reference TRBV7-2 and TRBJ2-1): GAGVSQSPSNKVTEKGKDVELRCDPISGHTALYWYRQSLGQGLEFLIYFQGNSAPDKSGLPSDRFSAERTGGSVSTLTIQRTQQEDSAVYLCASSPRGSLNEQFFGPGTRLTVL.

The chain links TRBV6-5 to TRBJ2-5; the TCRdb call, TRBD1, lacks DNA for checking. Germline V gene data show CDR1 as MNHEY and CDR2 as SVGAGI. This CDR3 is built from 15 residues. CDR3 amino acids: CASSYGQLPGETQYF.

The chain recombines TRBV24-1 with TRBJ1-2. Germline CDR1 and CDR2: KGHDR and SFDVKD. The CDR3 loop spans 14 amino acids. This CDR3 is CATSDPRLTIGYTF.

The J gene is TRBJ1-1, the V gene TRBV3-1. Germline-derived CDR1 and CDR2 are LGHDT and YNNKEL (reference sequence). This CDR3 contains 15 residues. The CDR3: CASSQASVKNTEAFF.

V usage is TRBV7-6 and J usage is TRBJ2-1; TCRdb designates TRBD1, a call that cannot be tested without DNA. Germline V CDR1 and CDR2: SGHVS, FNYEAQ. This CDR3 contains 15 residues. The CDR3 loop is CASSTQGGTYNEQFF.

The chain joins TRBV6-5 to TRBJ2-1; as DNA is missing, the TRBD1 call by TCRdb cannot be tested. The CDR3 contains 11 residues. Germline assignment: CDR1 MNHEY and CDR2 SVGAGI. CDR3: CASTQGNEQFF.

This chain links TRBV12-3 or TRBV12-4 with TRBJ1-1. CDR3 size: 11 residues. The CDR3 sequence is CASSLAQEAFF.